This T cell receptor beta chain stems from a study of regulatory T cells in long-lasting Graves disease. Time point specified: newly diagnosed GD, antithyroid drugs for less than 3 months. The TCR library was prepared using RNA isolated from PBMCs. Building of the TCR beta libraries involved iRepertoire HTBI primers and Arm-PCR of CDR3 regions. TCRdb reprocessed the multiplex PCR reads with MiXCR, giving one entry per CDR3 protein. The profile shows some 330,000 distinct CDR3 sequences, about 12% of them singletons. The CDR3 is 19 amino acids. V was shortened by 4 bases and J by 1 base, with 26 bases between the two germline ends. Germline V gives CDR1 MGHDK, CDR2 SYGVNS. This clonotype was counted a few times. These data were likewise used in another study, on T cells in Graves' hyperthyroidism and ophthalmopathy. From that second work: Stability of Graves' hyperthyroidism was defined as absent ophthalmopathy progression within 18 months.

The origin of this receptor is a young woman with Graves disease. The sequencing here drew on peripheral blood mononuclear cells (PBMCs), taken at new diagnosis, from a patient treated with antithyroid drugs. This chain uses TRBV25-1 with TRBJ2-7; D is perhaps TRBD1 or TRBD2 (5 bases each). CDR3 residues: CASSGPPGPRGPLSYEQYV. The CDR3, as DNA: TGTGCCAGCAGTGGCCCCCCGGGACCAAGGGGCCCCCTATCCTACGAGCAGTACGTC.